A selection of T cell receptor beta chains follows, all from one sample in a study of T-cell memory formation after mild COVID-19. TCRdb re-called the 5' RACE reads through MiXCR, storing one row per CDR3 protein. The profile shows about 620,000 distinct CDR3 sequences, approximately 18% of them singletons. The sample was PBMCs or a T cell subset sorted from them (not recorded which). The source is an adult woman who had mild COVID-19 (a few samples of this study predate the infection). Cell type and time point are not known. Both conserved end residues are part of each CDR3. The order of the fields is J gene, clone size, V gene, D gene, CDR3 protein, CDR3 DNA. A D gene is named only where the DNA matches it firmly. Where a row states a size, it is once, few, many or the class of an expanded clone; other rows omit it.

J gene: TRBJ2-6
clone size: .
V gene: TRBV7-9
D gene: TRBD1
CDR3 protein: CASSPLLGLGQGAGGANVLTF
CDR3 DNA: TGTGCCAGCAGCCCCTTGCTAGGTTTGGGACAGGGGGCAGGTGGGGCCAACGTCCTGACTTTC

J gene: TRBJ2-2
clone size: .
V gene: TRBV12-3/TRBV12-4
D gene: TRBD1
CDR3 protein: CASSLSYGTAYTGELFF
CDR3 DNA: TGTGCCAGCAGTTTAAGCTACGGGACAGCCTACACCGGGGAGCTGTTTTTT

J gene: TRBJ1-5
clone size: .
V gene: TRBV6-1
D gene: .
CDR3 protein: CASIVARDLNQPQHF
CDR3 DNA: TGTGCCAGCATCGTTGCCAGGGACCTCAATCAGCCCCAGCATTTT

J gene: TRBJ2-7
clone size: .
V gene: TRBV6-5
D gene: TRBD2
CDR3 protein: CASSYYVGSGSYEQYF
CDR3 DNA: TGTGCCAGCAGTTACTACGTTGGGAGCGGGAGTTACGAGCAGTACTTC

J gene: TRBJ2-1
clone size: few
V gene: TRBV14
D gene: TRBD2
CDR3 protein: CASSQKSLAVNNEQFF
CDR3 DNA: TGTGCCAGCAGCCAGAAATCCCTAGCGGTGAACAATGAGCAGTTCTTC

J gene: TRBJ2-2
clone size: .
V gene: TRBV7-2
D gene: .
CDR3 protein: CASSRQTGELFF
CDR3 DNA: TGTGCCAGCAGTAGACAGACCGGGGAGCTGTTTTTT

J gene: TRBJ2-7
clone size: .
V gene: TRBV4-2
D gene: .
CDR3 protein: CASSQDFGQGLYEQYF
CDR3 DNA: TGTGCCAGCAGCCAAGATTTCGGCCAAGGTCTCTACGAGCAGTACTTC

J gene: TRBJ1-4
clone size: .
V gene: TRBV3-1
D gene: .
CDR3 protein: CASSQDLFSSTNEKLFF
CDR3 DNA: TGTGCCAGCAGCCAAGATCTATTCAGCTCAACTAATGAAAAACTGTTTTTT

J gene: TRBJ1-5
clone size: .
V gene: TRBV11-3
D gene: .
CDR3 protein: CASSKDRLQPQHF
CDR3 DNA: TGTGCCAGCAGTAAGGACAGACTTCAGCCCCAGCATTTT

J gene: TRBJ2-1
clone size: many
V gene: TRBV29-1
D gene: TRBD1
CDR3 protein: CSVEDLGGQGNYNEQFF
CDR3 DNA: TGCAGCGTTGAAGATTTGGGGGGACAGGGGAACTACAATGAGCAGTTCTTC

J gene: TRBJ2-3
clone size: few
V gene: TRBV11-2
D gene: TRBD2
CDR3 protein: CASSFRLAESTDTQYF
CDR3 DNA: TGTGCCAGCAGCTTCAGACTAGCGGAAAGCACAGATACGCAGTATTTT

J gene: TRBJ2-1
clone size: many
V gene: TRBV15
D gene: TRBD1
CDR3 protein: CATSDPGTGVYNEQFF
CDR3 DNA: TGTGCCACCAGCGATCCTGGGACAGGTGTCTACAATGAGCAGTTCTTC

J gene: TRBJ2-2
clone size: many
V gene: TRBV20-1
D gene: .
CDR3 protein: CSARAGGGTGELFF
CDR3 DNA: TGCAGTGCTAGAGCCGGAGGAGGCACCGGGGAGCTGTTTTTT

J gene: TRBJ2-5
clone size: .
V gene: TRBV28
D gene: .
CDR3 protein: CASSLWLKETQYF
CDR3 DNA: TGTGCCAGCAGTTTATGGCTTAAAGAGACCCAGTACTTC

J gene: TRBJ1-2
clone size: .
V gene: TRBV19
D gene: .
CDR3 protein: CASSPPAGVVYGYTF
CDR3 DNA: TGTGCCAGTAGTCCTCCGGCCGGGGTAGTCTATGGCTACACCTTC

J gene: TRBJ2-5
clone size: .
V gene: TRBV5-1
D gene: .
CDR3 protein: CASSPTTGLETQYF
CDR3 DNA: TGCGCCAGCAGCCCGACTACAGGGTTGGAGACCCAGTACTTC

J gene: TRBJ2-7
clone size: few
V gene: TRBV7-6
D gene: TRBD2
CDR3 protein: CASSPGTSGSGYEQYF
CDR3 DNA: TGTGCCAGCAGCCCAGGGACTAGCGGGAGCGGCTACGAGCAGTACTTC

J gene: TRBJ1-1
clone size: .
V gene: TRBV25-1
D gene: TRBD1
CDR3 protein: CASSVTGKGEAFF
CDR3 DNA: TGTGCCAGCAGTGTGACAGGGAAAGGTGAAGCTTTCTTT

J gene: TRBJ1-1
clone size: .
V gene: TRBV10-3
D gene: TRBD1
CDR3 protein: CAISEPTGGITEAFF
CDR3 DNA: TGTGCCATCAGTGAGCCGACAGGGGGAATCACTGAAGCTTTCTTT

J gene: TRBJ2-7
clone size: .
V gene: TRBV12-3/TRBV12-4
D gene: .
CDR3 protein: CASSFQGPGEQYF
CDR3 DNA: TGTGCCAGCAGTTTCCAGGGACCGGGCGAGCAGTACTTC

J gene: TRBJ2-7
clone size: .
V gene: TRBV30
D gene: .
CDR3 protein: CAWSDQRSSYEQYF
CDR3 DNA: TGTGCCTGGAGTGACCAGAGGAGCTCCTACGAGCAGTACTTC

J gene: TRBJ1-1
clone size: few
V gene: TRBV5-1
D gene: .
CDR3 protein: CASTTDSLHTEAFF
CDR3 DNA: TGCGCCAGCACCACTGACAGTTTGCACACTGAAGCTTTCTTT

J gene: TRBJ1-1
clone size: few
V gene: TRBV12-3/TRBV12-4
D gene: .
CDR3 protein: CASSSRMNTEAFF
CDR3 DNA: TGTGCCAGCAGTTCCCGGATGAACACTGAAGCTTTCTTT

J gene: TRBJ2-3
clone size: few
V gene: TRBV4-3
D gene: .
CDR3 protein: CASSQERQGTDTQYF
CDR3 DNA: TGCGCCAGCAGCCAAGAGAGGCAGGGCACAGATACGCAGTATTTT

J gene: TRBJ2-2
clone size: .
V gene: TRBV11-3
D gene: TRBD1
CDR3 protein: CASSRGTGRTGELFF
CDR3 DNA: TGTGCCAGCAGCCGTGGGACAGGGAGGACCGGGGAGCTGTTTTTT

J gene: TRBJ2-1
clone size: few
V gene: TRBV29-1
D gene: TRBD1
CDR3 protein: CSVGNGTGEYNEQFF
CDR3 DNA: TGCAGCGTGGGGAACGGGACAGGGGAGTACAATGAGCAGTTCTTC

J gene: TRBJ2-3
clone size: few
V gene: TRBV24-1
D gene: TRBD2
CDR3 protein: CATSGLAGITDTQYF
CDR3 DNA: TGTGCCACCAGTGGACTAGCGGGAATTACAGATACGCAGTATTTT

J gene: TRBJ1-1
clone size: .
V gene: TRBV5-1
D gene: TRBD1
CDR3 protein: CASSLGTGSYTEAFF
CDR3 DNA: TGCGCCAGCAGCTTGGGGACAGGGTCGTACACTGAAGCTTTCTTT

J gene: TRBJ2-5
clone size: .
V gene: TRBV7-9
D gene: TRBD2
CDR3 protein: CASSLASGVQETQYF
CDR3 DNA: TGTGCCAGCAGCTTAGCTAGCGGGGTCCAAGAGACCCAGTACTTC

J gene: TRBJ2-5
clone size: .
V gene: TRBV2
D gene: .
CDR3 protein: CASSEWSETQYF
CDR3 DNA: TGTGCCAGCAGTGAATGGTCGGAGACCCAGTACTTC

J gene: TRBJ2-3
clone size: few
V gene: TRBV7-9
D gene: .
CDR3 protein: CASSSQSRVTDTQYF
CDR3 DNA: TGTGCCAGCAGCTCCCAGAGCAGGGTTACAGATACGCAGTATTTT

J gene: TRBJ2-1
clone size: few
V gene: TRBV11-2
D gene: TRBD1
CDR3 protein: CASSLEGTGTYNEQFF
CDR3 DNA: TGTGCCAGCAGCTTAGAAGGGACAGGGACCTACAATGAGCAGTTCTTC

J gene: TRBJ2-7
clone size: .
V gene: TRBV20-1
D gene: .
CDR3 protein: CSARGIDSSSYEQYF
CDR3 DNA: TGCAGTGCTAGAGGGATCGACAGTAGCTCCTACGAGCAGTACTTC

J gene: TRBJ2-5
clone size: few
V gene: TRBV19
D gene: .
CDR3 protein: CASKEQGLYQETQYF
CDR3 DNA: TGTGCCAGTAAAGAACAGGGCCTGTACCAAGAGACCCAGTACTTC

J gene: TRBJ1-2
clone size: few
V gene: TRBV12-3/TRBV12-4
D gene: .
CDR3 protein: CASSARGGYGYTF
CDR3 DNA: TGTGCCAGCAGCGCCCGGGGTGGCTATGGCTACACCTTC

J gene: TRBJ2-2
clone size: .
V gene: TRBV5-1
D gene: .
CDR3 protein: CASSPQGQGSLVAGAALEELFF
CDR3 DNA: TGCGCCAGCAGCCCCCAAGGACAGGGATCACTTGTAGCGGGAGCGGCACTGGAGGAGCTGTTTTTT

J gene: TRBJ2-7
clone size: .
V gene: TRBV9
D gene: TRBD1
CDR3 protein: CASSVGQGADYEQYF
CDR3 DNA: TGTGCCAGCAGCGTAGGACAGGGGGCAGACTACGAGCAGTACTTC

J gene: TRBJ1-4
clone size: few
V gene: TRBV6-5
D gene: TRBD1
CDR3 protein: CASSYVRQGGEKLFF
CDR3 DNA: TGTGCCAGCAGTTACGTTCGACAGGGAGGGGAAAAACTGTTTTTT

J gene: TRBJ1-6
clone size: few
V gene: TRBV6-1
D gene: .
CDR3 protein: CASSVGLNSPLHF
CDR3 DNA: TGTGCCAGCAGTGTTGGGTTAAATTCACCCCTCCACTTT

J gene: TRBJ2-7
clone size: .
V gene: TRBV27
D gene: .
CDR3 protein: CASSLSPGSYEQYF
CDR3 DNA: TGTGCCAGCAGTTTATCGCCAGGCTCCTACGAGCAGTACTTC

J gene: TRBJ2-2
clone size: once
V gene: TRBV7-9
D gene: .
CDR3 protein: CASSPVRRTGELFF
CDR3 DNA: TGTGCCAGCAGCCCGGTTCGGCGCACCGGGGAGCTGTTTTTT

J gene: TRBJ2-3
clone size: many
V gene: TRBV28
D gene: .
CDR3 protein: CASSPPAKHTDTQYF
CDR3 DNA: TGTGCCAGCAGTCCGCCGGCCAAACACACAGATACGCAGTATTTT

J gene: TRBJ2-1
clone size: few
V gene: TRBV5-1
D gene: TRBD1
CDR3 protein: CASIGGTGGPYNEQFF
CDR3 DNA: TGCGCCAGCATCGGGGGGACAGGGGGCCCCTACAATGAGCAGTTCTTC

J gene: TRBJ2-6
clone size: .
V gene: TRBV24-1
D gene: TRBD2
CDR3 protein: CATSDGGAGANVLTF
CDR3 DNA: TGTGCCACCAGTGATGGGGGGGCTGGGGCCAACGTCCTGACTTTC

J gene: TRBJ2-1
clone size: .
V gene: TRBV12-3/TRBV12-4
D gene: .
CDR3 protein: CASGMGNEQFF
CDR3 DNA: TGTGCCAGCGGAATGGGGAATGAGCAGTTCTTC

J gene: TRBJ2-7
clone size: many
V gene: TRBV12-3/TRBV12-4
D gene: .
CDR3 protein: CASSLAGVEQYF
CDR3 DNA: TGTGCCAGCAGTTTAGCGGGAGTCGAGCAGTACTTC

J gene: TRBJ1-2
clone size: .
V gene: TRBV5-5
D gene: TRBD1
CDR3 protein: CASSFGTGINGYTF
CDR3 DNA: TGTGCCAGCAGCTTCGGGACAGGGATTAATGGCTACACCTTC

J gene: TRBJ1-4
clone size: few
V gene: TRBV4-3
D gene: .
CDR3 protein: CASSLGTGLNEKLFF
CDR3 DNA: TGCGCCAGCAGCCTAGGCACAGGCTTAAATGAAAAACTGTTTTTT

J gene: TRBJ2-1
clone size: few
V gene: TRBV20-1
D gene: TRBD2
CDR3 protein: CSAASGGLYNEQFF
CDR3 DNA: TGCAGTGCTGCAAGCGGGGGGTTATACAATGAGCAGTTCTTC

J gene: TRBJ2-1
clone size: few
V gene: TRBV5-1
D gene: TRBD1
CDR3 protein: CASSLWGTGKTNEQFF
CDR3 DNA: TGCGCCAGCAGCTTGTGGGGGACAGGGAAAACTAATGAGCAGTTCTTC

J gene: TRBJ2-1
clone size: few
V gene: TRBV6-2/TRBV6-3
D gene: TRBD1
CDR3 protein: CASRLRQGAGNEQFF
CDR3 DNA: TGTGCCAGCAGACTAAGACAGGGGGCTGGCAATGAGCAGTTCTTC

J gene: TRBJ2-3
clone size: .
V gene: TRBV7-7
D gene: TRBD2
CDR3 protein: CASSLGPLAGGPTDTQYF
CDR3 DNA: TGTGCTAGCAGCTTAGGGCCACTAGCGGGAGGGCCCACAGATACGCAGTATTTT

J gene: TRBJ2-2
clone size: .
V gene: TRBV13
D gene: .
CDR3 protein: CASSLSGRRNTGELFF
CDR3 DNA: TGTGCCAGCAGCTTATCCGGGCGGAGGAACACCGGGGAGCTGTTTTTT

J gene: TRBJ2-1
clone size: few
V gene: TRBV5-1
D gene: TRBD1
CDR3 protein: CASSSDRDPNNEQFF
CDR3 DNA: TGCGCCAGCAGCTCAGACAGGGACCCGAACAATGAGCAGTTCTTC